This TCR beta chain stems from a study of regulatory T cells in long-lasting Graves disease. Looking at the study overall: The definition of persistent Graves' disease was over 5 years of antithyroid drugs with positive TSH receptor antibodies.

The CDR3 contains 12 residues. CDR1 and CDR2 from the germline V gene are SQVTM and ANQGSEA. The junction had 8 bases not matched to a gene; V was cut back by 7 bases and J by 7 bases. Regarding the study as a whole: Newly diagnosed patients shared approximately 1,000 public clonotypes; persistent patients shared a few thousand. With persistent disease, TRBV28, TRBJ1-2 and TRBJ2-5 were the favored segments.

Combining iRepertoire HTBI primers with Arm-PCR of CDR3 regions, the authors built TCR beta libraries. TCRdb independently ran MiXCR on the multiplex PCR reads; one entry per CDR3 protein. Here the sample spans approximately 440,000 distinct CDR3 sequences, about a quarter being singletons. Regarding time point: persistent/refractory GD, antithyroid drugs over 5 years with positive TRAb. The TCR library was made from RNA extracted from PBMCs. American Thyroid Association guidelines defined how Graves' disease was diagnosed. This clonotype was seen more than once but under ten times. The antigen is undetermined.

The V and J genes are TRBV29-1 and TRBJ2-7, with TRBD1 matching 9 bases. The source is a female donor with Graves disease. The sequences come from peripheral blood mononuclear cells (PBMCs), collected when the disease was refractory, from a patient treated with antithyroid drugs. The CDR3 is CSAGTGFVEQYF. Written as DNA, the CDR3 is TGCAGCGCCGGGACAGGGTTCGTTGAGCAGTACTTC.